This T cell receptor (beta chain) came from a study of blood T cell repertoires in COVID-19. Study details: The samples span acute and convalescent COVID-19 from the United States, Italy and Spain. In each case, the material was cDNA or gDNA derived from T cells, B-cell-depleted T cells, or PBMCs.

This clone was seen a handful of times. Original handling: Scientists estimated how many nucleated cells there were by amplifying reference gene primers. Generated by immunoSEQ multiplex PCR, the TCRdb table keeps only in-frame clones and is missing some. The V and J calls and clone size are taken from that table; D and trimming were inferred from the DNA. Of 110,000 or so clones listed, around 85% were seen once; the top ten hold approximately 1.5%. The sequence came from a man aged 45 to 65 with acute or convalescent COVID-19. Sequenced input: peripheral blood.

The CDR3 loop reads CASSLDRGNSPLHF. CDR3 DNA sequence: TGTGCCAGCAGCTTAGACAGGGGCAATTCACCCCTCCACTTT. The gene calls are TRBV7-2 and TRBJ1-6, with 7 bases identical to TRBD1. There are 14 residues in the CDR3. The junction had 1 base not matched to a gene; V was cut back by 1 base and J by 7 bases. The germline V gene encodes CDR1 SGHTA and CDR2 FQGNSA.